This T cell receptor (beta chain) is from a study of shared clonotypes between healthy human individuals. Trimming pared 3 bases from V and 5 bases from J, leaving 10 bases between. CDR3 size: 13 residues. CDR1 SEHNR and CDR2 FQNEAQ come from the germline V gene (reference sequence). The sample holds one count of this clone. Its antigen is as yet unknown. Data came from immunoSEQ multiplex PCR; TCRdb stores just in-frame clones and leaves some out. The data show about a million clones, with approximately 72% seen just once and 1.4% held by the top ten. Study-level findings and limits: Naive subsets, compared against memory subsets, generally had larger estimated richness values.

Sequenced sample: memory CD4+ T cells sorted from blood. Documented subset: CD45RA-negative fraction. The source is a man between 18 and 35 years old in good health. The chain employs TRBV7-9 and TRBJ2-5, with D perhaps TRBD1 (6 bases). CDR3 loop: CASSFAGAETQYF. CDR3 DNA sequence: TGTGCCAGCAGCTTCGCAGGGGCGGAGACCCAGTACTTC.